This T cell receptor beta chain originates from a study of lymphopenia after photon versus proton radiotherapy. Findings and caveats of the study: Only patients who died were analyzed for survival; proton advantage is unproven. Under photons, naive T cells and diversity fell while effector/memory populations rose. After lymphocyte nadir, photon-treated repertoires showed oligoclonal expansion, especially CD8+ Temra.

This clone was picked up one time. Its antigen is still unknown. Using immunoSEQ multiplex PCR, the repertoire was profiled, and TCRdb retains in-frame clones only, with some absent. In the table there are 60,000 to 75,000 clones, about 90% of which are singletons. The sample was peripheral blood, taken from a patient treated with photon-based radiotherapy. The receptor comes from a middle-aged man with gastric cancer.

The CDR3 loop reads CASSPSVGGGYNEQFF. CDR3 nucleotides: TGTGCCAGCAGCCCCTCGGTGGGGGGCGGGTACAATGAGCAGTTCTTC. This chain uses TRBV6-6 with TRBJ2-1; D assignment may be TRBD1 or TRBD2 (6 bases each). The CDR3 is 16 amino acids. Germline values: CDR1 MNHNY, CDR2 SVGAGI (reference sequence). With 6 bases removed from V and 4 bases from J, the gap between germline ends came to 19 bases.